The 26 T cell receptor beta chains below were found in one sample sequenced in a study of radiation and T cells in renal cell carcinoma (dated by TCRdb to about 2020). Libraries were prepared through the immunoSEQ multiplex PCR assay. Here the immuneACCESS table is served through TCRdb, limited to in-frame sequences with V and J called. Missing clones are a known gap in these copies; in checked studies unresolved V genes cover under half, and the rest lacks a known reason. The sample has about 160,000 clones on record, 88% of them singletons. Roughly 4% of the sample is in the top ten clones. The time point tag for this specimen amounts to: baseline pretreatment blood. The treatment or condition label on this specimen signifies: 15 Gy SBRT to primary tumor, nephrectomy 4 weeks later. The material was blood, obtained from a patient whose treatment included radiotherapy and nephrectomy. The receptor source for this set is a woman in her 70s with renal cell carcinoma.

The J gene is TRBJ2-7, the V gene TRBV4-2, with D unclear. CDR1 and CDR2 (germline): LGHNA, YNFKEQ. V lost 5 bases to trimming and J lost 0 bases, with 11 bases between them. The CDR3 runs to 14 residues. The CDR3 DNA sequence: TGTGCCAGCAGCGCGACCCAGGACTCCTACGAGCAGTACTTC. Residues: CASSATQDSYEQYF.

The chain has TRBV14 and TRBJ1-6, with D unresolved. With 3 bases removed from V and 0 bases from J, the gap between germline ends came to 6 bases. Per germline, CDR1 SGHDN and CDR2 FVKESK. CDR3 length: 15 residues. The CDR3 protein is CASSQQSSYNSPLHF. CDR3 nucleotides: TGTGCCAGCAGCCAGCAGAGCTCCTATAATTCACCCCTCCACTTT.

The chain has TRBV7-8 and TRBJ1-5; D remains ambiguous. The CDR3 runs 16 residues. CDR1 and CDR2 from the germline V gene are SGHVS and FQNEAQ. Trimming removed 3 bases at V and 2 bases at J, with 14 bases between. For the CDR3, the DNA is TGTGCCAGCAGCTTGTTAGGGCCTCAAGGCAATCAGCCCCAGCATTTT. Protein sequence: CASSLLGPQGNQPQHF.

The chain uses TRBV28 and TRBJ2-5; 7 bases line up with TRBD1. With 2 bases clipped from V and 2 bases from J, the junction kept 5 bases outside the gene matches. In germline, CDR1 is MDHEN, CDR2 SYDVKM. The CDR3 runs 15 residues. The CDR3 spells CASSLGGQIQETQYF. In DNA form, the CDR3 reads TGTGCCAGCAGTTTAGGGGGACAGATACAAGAGACCCAGTACTTC. Combining the CDR3 with reference TRBV28 and TRBJ2-5 gives the whole variable domain DVKVTQSSRYLVKRTGEKVFLECVQDMDHENMFWYRQDPGLGLRLIYFSYDVKMKEKGDIPEGYSVSREKKERFSLILESASTNQTSMYLCASSLGGQIQETQYFGPGTRLLVL.

This chain uses TRBV6-5 with TRBJ1-1, with 8 bases lining up with TRBD1. This CDR3 region has 13 residues. The V segment lost 4 bases and the J segment 4 bases; nucleotides outside the gene matches: 2. Per germline, CDR1 MNHEY and CDR2 SVGAGI. CDR3 sequence (DNA): TGTGCCAGCAGTTCCGACAGGGGCACTGAAGCTTTCTTT. Its protein product is CASSSDRGTEAFF.

The rearrangement uses TRBV6-6 and TRBJ2-5; the match to TRBD2 covers 9 bases. This CDR3 is 14 amino acids long. V lost 1 base and J lost 5; bases outside the gene matches: 2. Per the germline V gene, CDR1 is MNHNY and CDR2 is SVGAGI (reference sequence). The CDR3 spells CASSYLAGGETQYF. For the CDR3, the DNA is TGTGCCAGCAGTTACTTGGCGGGGGGGGAGACCCAGTACTTC.

This chain connects TRBV19 to TRBJ2-3; D is possibly TRBD2 (6 bases). The germline V gene has CDR1 LNHDA and CDR2 SQIVND (reference sequence). V was trimmed by 5 bases and J by 0 bases, leaving 9 bases between them. This CDR3 is 14 amino acids long. The CDR3 sequence is CASSVRGSTDTQYF. CDR3 nucleotides: TGTGCCAGTAGTGTCCGGGGGAGCACAGATACGCAGTATTTT.

V and J are TRBV5-4 and TRBJ2-1; 7 bases are a match to TRBD2. Trimming at V came to 4 bases and at J to 8 bases, leaving 9 bases not matched to a gene. Germline CDR1 and CDR2: SGHNT and YYREEE (reference sequence). The CDR3 consists of 14 residues. The CDR3 here is CASSLGPSGDEQFF. In DNA form, the CDR3 reads TGTGCCAGCAGCCTGGGTCCCAGCGGGGATGAGCAGTTCTTC.

The chain joins TRBV5-4 to TRBJ2-1, with 7 bases that match TRBD1. The length of the CDR3 is 15 residues. With 3 bases clipped from V and 1 base from J, the junction kept 4 bases outside the gene matches. CDR1 SGHNT and CDR2 YYREEE come from the germline V gene (reference sequence). In nucleotides, the CDR3 is TGTGCCAGCAGCTACCAGACAGGGTCCTACAATGAGCAGTTCTTC. Translation gives CASSYQTGSYNEQFF.

V and J are TRBV15 and TRBJ2-1; 15 bases fit TRBD2. The CDR3 has 18 amino acids. J gave up 6 bases and V 3 bases, and 9 bases lay outside the gene matches. Germline V gene lookup returns CDR1 LNHNV and CDR2 YYDKDF (reference sequence). CDR3 DNA: TGTGCCACCAGCAGCCTCCCCCGGACTAGCGGGGGGGCCAATGAGCAGTTCTTC. Amino acids: CATSSLPRTSGGANEQFF. The full variable domain, rest sourced from reference TRBV15 and TRBJ2-1, is DAMVIQNPRYQVTQFGKPVTLSCSQTLNHNVMYWYQQKSSQAPKLLFHYYDKDFNNEADTPDNFQSRRPNTSFCFLDIRSPGLGDTAMYLCATSSLPRTSGGANEQFFGPGTRLTVL.

The chain employs TRBV19 and TRBJ2-7, with D unclear. This CDR3 spans 14 amino acids. Trimming pared 3 bases from V and 0 bases from J, leaving 9 bases between. Germline V gene sequence: CDR1 LNHDA, CDR2 SQIVND (reference sequence). In DNA form, the CDR3 reads TGTGCCAGTAGTATTCGATTCAGCTCCTACGAGCAGTACTTC. Amino acid sequence: CASSIRFSSYEQYF.

The rearrangement joins TRBV11-2 to TRBJ1-1; 11 positions agree with TRBD1. V gave up 4 bases and J gave up 3 bases; unmatched junction bases: 4. The CDR3 consists of 15 residues. Germline CDR1 reads SGHAT; CDR2 reads FQNNGV. The CDR3 sequence: CASSSLGQGDTEAFF. The CDR3 DNA follows: TGTGCCAGCAGCTCTCTGGGACAGGGGGACACTGAAGCTTTCTTT.

V usage is TRBV9 and J usage is TRBJ2-3; unclear D gene. Trimming removed 0 bases at V and 6 bases at J, with 14 bases between. Per germline, CDR1 SGDLS and CDR2 YYNGEE. CDR3 length equals 15 residues. The CDR3 is CASSVAGSPTDTQYF. CDR3 nucleotide sequence: TGTGCCAGCAGCGTAGCCGGTAGCCCCACGGATACGCAGTATTTT.

CDR3 residues: CASTPTGQGTTEAFF. The CDR3 DNA sequence: TGTGCCAGCACCCCTACGGGACAGGGGACCACTGAAGCTTTCTTT. V is TRBV6-5 and J is TRBJ1-1; 10 positions agree with TRBD1. Germline values: CDR1 MNHEY, CDR2 SVGAGI. The CDR3 covers 15 residues. V was clipped by 7 bases and J by 4 bases; unmatched bases: 9.

This chain joins TRBV6-5 and TRBJ2-7; weak D call: TRBD1 (5 bases). V lost 5 bases to trimming and J lost 4 bases, with 18 bases between them. Germline V lookup: CDR1 MNHEY, CDR2 SVGAGI. The CDR3 consists of 15 residues. The CDR3 sequence is CASSTGRTITYEQYF. CDR3 nucleotides: TGTGCCAGCAGTACCGGTAGGACAATCACTTACGAGCAGTACTTC.

This clone has a single count. CDR3: CASTLSGGSSYNEQFF. In DNA form, the CDR3 reads TGTGCCAGCACCCTAAGCGGGGGGAGCTCCTACAATGAGCAGTTCTTC. The V call is TRBV2, the J call TRBJ2-1; TRBD2 agrees at 9 bases. Germline V CDR1 and CDR2: SNHLY, FYNNEI. Trimming removed 7 bases from V and 0 bases from J; junction bases left unmatched: 7. This CDR3 region has 16 residues. The whole variable domain, remainder taken from reference TRBV2 and TRBJ2-1, is EPEVTQTPSHQVTQMGQEVILRCVPISNHLYFYWYRQILGQKVEFLVSFYNNEISEKSEIFDDQFSVERPDGSNFTLKIRSTKLEDSAMYFCASTLSGGSSYNEQFFGPGTRLTVL.

The chain joins TRBV19 to TRBJ1-1, with 9 bases lining up with TRBD1. This CDR3 comprises 17 residues. J was trimmed by 2 bases and V by 5 bases; bases with no gene match: 12. Germline V gene lookup returns CDR1 LNHDA and CDR2 SQIVND (reference sequence). The CDR3 loop is CASSPLQGALLNTEAFF. The CDR3 region has the DNA TGTGCCAGTAGTCCCTTACAGGGGGCTCTACTTAACACTGAAGCTTTCTTT.

This clone was picked up a small number of times. The chain employs TRBV2 and TRBJ1-1; no clear D. This CDR3 is built from 13 residues. Trimming pared 4 bases from V and 11 bases from J, leaving 17 bases between. Germline V CDR1 and CDR2: SNHLY, FYNNEI. In DNA, the CDR3 is TGTGCCAGCAGTGCGGCCCGGAGCGGGGATGCTTTCTTT. Encoded protein: CASSAARSGDAFF.

The chain has TRBV7-9 and TRBJ2-7; D is ambiguous. CDR1 is SEHNR, CDR2 FQNEAQ, per germline (reference sequence). V was cut by 2 bases and J by 1 base, with 9 bases left in between. This CDR3 has 14 residues. This CDR3 is CASSLSVLSYEQYF. CDR3 bases: TGTGCCAGCAGCTTATCTGTACTTTCCTACGAGCAGTACTTC.

This clone was seen just once. The chain couples TRBV5-1 to TRBJ1-2, with 8 bases fitting TRBD1. The trim removed 3 bases at V and 8 bases at J, leaving 9 bases unmatched. The CDR3 consists of 14 residues. Germline lookup yields CDR1 SGHRS and CDR2 YFSETQ. CDR3: CASSSRQGWSGYTF. The CDR3 DNA follows: TGCGCCAGCAGCTCCCGACAGGGGTGGAGCGGCTACACCTTC. Combining the CDR3 with reference TRBV5-1 and TRBJ1-2 gives the whole variable domain KAGVTQTPRYLIKTRGQQVTLSCSPISGHRSVSWYQQTPGQGLQFLFEYFSETQRNKGNFPGRFSGRQFSNSRSEMNVSTLELGDSALYLCASSSRQGWSGYTFGSGTRLTVV.

The chain joins TRBV5-8 to TRBJ1-1; no firm D call. The V gene lost 1 base and the J gene lost 6 bases, with 13 bases spanning the gap. The CDR3 is made up of 14 amino acids. Germline CDR1 reads SGHTS; CDR2 reads YDEGEE. CDR3 region: CASSLSAWAAEAFF. The CDR3 coding sequence is TGTGCCAGCAGCTTGTCCGCGTGGGCGGCTGAAGCTTTCTTT.

The chain is built from TRBV29-1 and TRBJ2-7; 7 bases are shared with TRBD2. CDR3 length: 14 amino acids. Germline CDR1 is SQVTM and CDR2 is ANQGSEA. After removal of 2 bases from V and 2 bases from J, the junction contained 6 bases not matched to a gene. The CDR3 here is CSVELFGTTYEQYF. The CDR3 region has the DNA TGCAGCGTTGAACTTTTTGGGACTACCTACGAGCAGTACTTC.

This clone was recorded a few times. The chain combines TRBV7-2 with TRBJ2-1, with a possible D match to TRBD2 (5 bases). In germline, CDR1 is SGHTA, CDR2 FQGNSA. Trimming left V 1 base short and J 0 bases short, with 7 bases between. The CDR3 runs to 15 residues. CDR3 coding DNA: TGTGCCAGCAGCTTAGGGGCGGGCTCCTACAATGAGCAGTTCTTC. This sequence encodes CASSLGAGSYNEQFF.

The rearrangement joins TRBV5-1 to TRBJ2-2, with D perhaps TRBD1 (6 bases). V lost 1 base and J lost 0, with 13 bases in between. CDR1 SGHRS and CDR2 YFSETQ come from the germline V gene. This CDR3 contains 17 residues. Here the CDR3 DNA reads TGCGCCAGCAGCTTGCGAACAGGGTCCTCGAACACCGGGGAGCTGTTTTTT. Translation gives CASSLRTGSSNTGELFF.

The chain links TRBV4-2 to TRBJ1-1, with a possible D match to TRBD1 (6 bases). The length of the CDR3 is 17 residues. Germline V lookup: CDR1 LGHNA, CDR2 YNFKEQ. V was clipped by 0 bases and J by 2 bases, with 16 bases between them. The CDR3 protein is CASSQDQSGTSNTEAFF. In DNA form, the CDR3 reads TGTGCCAGCAGCCAAGATCAATCCGGGACATCAAACACTGAAGCTTTCTTT.

J is TRBJ2-3 and V is TRBV11-2; D is unclear. Germline lookup yields CDR1 SGHAT and CDR2 FQNNGV. V lost 3 bases and J 4 bases, leaving 2 bases between the germline ends. There are 11 residues in the CDR3. Here the CDR3 reads CASSFPDTQYF. CDR3 bases: TGTGCCAGCAGCTTCCCAGATACGCAGTATTTT.